One sample yielded the 25 T cell receptor beta chains listed below, sequenced in a study of T-cell reconstitution after alpha-beta-depleted transplantation in children. Unique molecular identifiers were incorporated when the TCRbeta library was constructed. A single record per CDR3 protein comes from TCRdb applying MiXCR to the PCR reads. The sample shows 200,000 to 300,000 distinct CDR3 sequences, roughly 25% of them seen only once. This material consisted of PBMCs, taken before TCRalphabeta/CD19-depleted stem cell transplant. These receptors were collected from a girl aged 2-10 years with Fanconi anemia, due to receive a stem cell transplant.

This clonotype appeared a few times. This chain joins TRBV29-1 and TRBJ1-1; 8 nucleotides align to TRBD1. Germline values: CDR1 SQVTM, CDR2 ANQGSEA. The CDR3 runs to 15 residues. V lost 7 bases, J lost 1 base, and 11 bases stayed unmatched. CDR3 region: CSAKRTGRWNTEAFF. The CDR3 DNA reads TGCAGCGCCAAACGGACAGGGAGGTGGAACACTGAAGCTTTCTTT.

This clonotype was seen repeatedly, ten times or more. V usage is TRBV28 and J usage is TRBJ2-1; 11 nucleotides align to TRBD2. Germline CDR1 is MDHEN and CDR2 is SYDVKM. Unmatched junction bases numbered 11, after V lost 4 bases and J lost 3 bases. There are 18 residues in the CDR3. In DNA form, the CDR3 reads TGTGCCAGCAGTTCAGGACTAGCGGGTCCAGTCATCTACAATGAGCAGTTCTTC. Amino acid sequence: CASSSGLAGPVIYNEQFF.

Comment on this clonotype: This sequence may be a read error, since a much larger clone differs from it by one base. This chain connects TRBV11-2 to TRBJ2-7; no firm D call. With 6 bases removed from V and 6 bases from J, the gap between germline ends came to 15 bases. The germline gives CDR1 SGHAT, CDR2 FQNNGV. The CDR3 loop spans 13 amino acids. The CDR3 region has the DNA TGTGCCAGCAGTCCCTCTTTTTTCTTCGAGCAGTACTTC. As protein: CASSPSFFFEQYF.

Only a few counts were recorded for this clonotype. The CDR3: CASRLREEGLQETQYF. CDR3 coding DNA: TGTGCCAGCAGATTAAGGGAAGAGGGCCTCCAAGAGACCCAGTACTTC. The gene calls are TRBV27 and TRBJ2-5; possibly TRBD2 for D (5 bases). Per germline, CDR1 MNHEY and CDR2 SMNVEV (reference sequence). The CDR3 consists of 16 residues. V was pared by 6 bases and J by 1 base, with 18 bases between.

This clonotype was seen ten or more times. The chain joins TRBV29-1 to TRBJ2-3, with TRBD1 as a possible D gene (5 bases). The CDR3 covers 13 residues. The germline V and J ends were trimmed by 5 bases and 0 bases, with 9 bases remaining between them. CDR1 SQVTM and CDR2 ANQGSEA come from the germline V gene. The CDR3 protein is CSVNQGSTDTQYF. The DNA of the CDR3 is TGCAGCGTTAACCAGGGCAGCACAGATACGCAGTATTTT.

V and J are TRBV20-1 and TRBJ2-1; 12 bases are shared with TRBD2. This CDR3 is 16 amino acids long. V lost 6 bases, J lost 0 bases, and 6 bases stayed unmatched. The germline gives CDR1 DFQATT, CDR2 SNEGSKA (reference sequence). The CDR3 nucleotides are TGCAGTGCAACTATGACTAGCGGGAGCTCCTACAATGAGCAGTTCTTC. This encodes CSATMTSGSSYNEQFF.

In its sample, this clonotype was seen many times. This chain links TRBV7-2 with TRBJ2-1; TRBD2 matches at 9 bases. CDR3 length: 16 residues. V lost 4 bases and J lost 6; bases outside the gene matches: 10. CDR1 is SGHTA and CDR2 is FQGNSA in the germline V gene. The CDR3 spells CASSSSFAGGRNEQFF. Written as DNA, the CDR3 is TGTGCCAGCAGCTCTAGTTTTGCGGGAGGGCGCAATGAGCAGTTCTTC. Full variable domain (missing parts from reference TRBV7-2 and TRBJ2-1): GAGVSQSPSNKVTEKGKDVELRCDPISGHTALYWYRQSLGQGLEFLIYFQGNSAPDKSGLPSDRFSAERTGGSVSTLTIQRTQQEDSAVYLCASSSSFAGGRNEQFFGPGTRLTVL.

This rearrangement joins TRBV5-5 to TRBJ2-7; perhaps D is TRBD1 or TRBD2 (5 bases each). Trimming left V 4 bases short and J 2 bases short, with 19 bases between. CDR1 SGHKS and CDR2 YYEKEE come from the germline V gene (reference sequence). The length of the CDR3 is 16 residues. The CDR3 loop reads CASSVRDGKKPYEQYF. The CDR3 bases are TGTGCCAGCAGCGTACGGGACGGGAAGAAGCCCTACGAGCAGTACTTC.

This clonotype was observed many times. V is TRBV4-1 and J is TRBJ2-3; 14 bases line up with TRBD2. V was clipped by 0 bases and J by 6 bases; unmatched bases: 17. The CDR3 extends over 21 amino acids. CDR1 is MGHRA, CDR2 YSYEKL, per germline. In DNA form, the CDR3 reads TGCGCCAGCAGCCAAGATTTCGGACTAGCGGGAGGAGTAGGTGTATCGGATACGCAGTATTTT. This codes for CASSQDFGLAGGVGVSDTQYF.

This clonotype was seen at least ten times. The chain carries TRBV20-1 and TRBJ1-2, with unresolved D. The germline V gene has CDR1 DFQATT and CDR2 SNEGSKA (reference sequence). V shed 0 bases and J shed 0 bases, with 11 bases lying between them. The CDR3 has 15 amino acids. The CDR3 sequence: CSARDPRIPNYGYTF. In DNA, the CDR3 is TGCAGTGCTAGAGACCCAAGGATCCCTAACTATGGCTACACCTTC.

This clonotype was counted between two and nine times. This chain uses TRBV27 with TRBJ2-3; 13 nucleotides match TRBD2. From germline, CDR1 is MNHEY and CDR2 SMNVEV (reference sequence). This CDR3 is 20 amino acids long. Unmatched junction bases numbered 17, after V lost 2 bases and J lost 6 bases. Here the CDR3 reads CASSLRGSRRTSGSPDTQYF. Here the CDR3 DNA reads TGTGCCAGCAGTTTACGTGGATCGCGCCGGACTAGCGGGAGCCCCGATACGCAGTATTTT.

This clonotype was recorded at least ten times. The V gene is TRBV29-1, the J gene TRBJ2-1; 14 bases align to TRBD2. Germline CDR1 reads SQVTM; CDR2 reads ANQGSEA. After removal of 6 bases from V and 0 bases from J, the junction contained 7 bases not matched to a gene. The CDR3 runs to 17 residues. CDR3 nucleotides: TGCAGCGTACCCGGACTAGCGGGAGGACCCTCCTACAATGAGCAGTTCTTC. It codes for CSVPGLAGGPSYNEQFF.

In this sample, this clonotype turned up many times. The chain employs TRBV12-3 or TRBV12-4 and TRBJ2-1; D perhaps matches TRBD1 (6 bases). The CDR3 runs to 15 residues. V was clipped by 6 bases and J by 6 bases, with 18 bases between them. For the CDR3, the DNA is TGTGCCAGCAGCCTTTCGACAGGCGTATTCAATGAGCAGTTCTTC. Its protein is CASSLSTGVFNEQFF.

This chain's CDR3 is CASSLVQVQDYSNQPQHF. The DNA of the CDR3 is TGCGCCAGCAGCTTGGTCCAGGTACAGGATTATAGCAATCAGCCCCAGCATTTT. This chain uses TRBV5-1 with TRBJ1-5, with a tentative D call TRBD1 (5 bases). The CDR3 length is 18 residues. Germline V gives CDR1 SGHRS, CDR2 YFSETQ. V lost 0 bases to trimming and J lost 0 bases, with 16 bases between them.

The chain is built from TRBV4-2 and TRBJ1-2; D may be TRBD1 (6 bases). This CDR3 has 16 residues. The V gene's germline CDR1 is LGHNA and CDR2 YNFKEQ. Trimming removed 0 bases at V and 4 bases at J, with 15 bases between. The chain's CDR3 is CASSQDFRTDFYGYTF. The CDR3 DNA reads TGTGCCAGCAGCCAAGATTTTCGGACAGACTTCTATGGCTACACCTTC.

This clonotype occurred many times. The rearrangement links TRBV20-1 to TRBJ2-3; D remains unclear. This CDR3 spans 13 amino acids. The germline gives CDR1 DFQATT, CDR2 SNEGSKA (reference sequence). The DNA for the CDR3 is TGCAGCGTACCCGGACGGGGCACAGATACGCAGTATTTT. Amino acids: CSVPGRGTDTQYF.

The table lists this clonotype with a few counts. The V and J genes are TRBV20-1 and TRBJ2-1, with 7 bases matching TRBD2. The CDR3 extends over 11 amino acids. Germline V gene lookup returns CDR1 DFQATT and CDR2 SNEGSKA (reference sequence). Trimming cost V 6 bases and J 9 bases; bases outside gene matches: 5. CDR3 sequence: CSARRGVEQFF. CDR3 nucleotides: TGCAGTGCGAGACGGGGGGTTGAGCAGTTCTTC.

The chain carries TRBV29-1 and TRBJ2-5, with D perhaps TRBD1 or TRBD2 (6 bases each). Germline lookup yields CDR1 SQVTM and CDR2 ANQGSEA. CDR3 length: 16 residues. Trimming took off 1 base at V and 0 bases at J, with 15 bases between the two ends. The CDR3 nucleotides are TGCAGCGTTGAAGCCGGCGGGACATCGTACCAAGAGACCCAGTACTTC. It translates to CSVEAGGTSYQETQYF.

V is TRBV7-3 and J is TRBJ2-6; D gene ambiguous. With 5 bases removed from V and 2 bases from J, the gap between germline ends came to 10 bases. The CDR3 sequence is 15 residues long. The germline V gene has CDR1 SGHTA and CDR2 FQGTGA. The CDR3 here is CASSLQRTGANVLTF. CDR3 DNA sequence: TGTGCCAGCAGCCTTCAAAGGACTGGGGCCAACGTCCTGACTTTC.

The chain recombines TRBV11-2 with TRBJ2-5, with D perhaps being TRBD1 or TRBD2 (6 bases each). Germline V lookup: CDR1 SGHAT, CDR2 FQNNGV. V dropped 3 bases and J dropped 1 base, with 15 bases sitting between them. The CDR3 length is 16 residues. The CDR3 sequence is CASSFKRGAFQETQYF. CDR3 nucleotide sequence: TGTGCCAGCAGCTTTAAGAGGGGGGCCTTCCAAGAGACCCAGTACTTC.

The chain uses TRBV10-3 and TRBJ1-6; tentatively, D is TRBD1 (6 bases). The CDR3 length is 15 residues. CDR1 ENHRY and CDR2 SYGVKD come from the germline V gene. V lost 4 bases to trimming and J lost 5 bases, with 12 bases between them. CDR3 bases: TGTGCCATCAGTGTGCTCGGGGGCGATAATTCACCCCTCCACTTT. Translation: CAISVLGGDNSPLHF.

This rearrangement joins TRBV12-3 or TRBV12-4 to TRBJ2-7; 8 positions match TRBD2. J gave up 2 bases and V 3 bases, and 3 bases lay outside the gene matches. CDR3 length equals 14 residues. CDR3 protein: CASSFRSGAYEQYF. CDR3 nucleotides: TGTGCCAGCAGTTTCCGTAGCGGGGCCTACGAGCAGTACTTC.

This clonotype was found many times. The rearrangement uses TRBV29-1 and TRBJ2-1, with 7 bases matching TRBD2. CDR1 is SQVTM, CDR2 ANQGSEA, per germline. This CDR3 spans 12 amino acids. Unmatched junction bases numbered 13, after V lost 6 bases and J lost 14 bases. CDR3 nucleotide sequence: TGCAGCGTCATAGAGGGGCGGGAGTGGAAGTTCTTC. Its protein is CSVIEGREWKFF.

This clonotype was detected a few times. The V call is TRBV20-1, the J call TRBJ2-7; TRBD1 matches at 10 bases. The CDR3 is 13 residues long. Germline loops: CDR1 DFQATT, CDR2 SNEGSKA (reference sequence). CDR3 in DNA: TGCAGGGCCAGGACAGGGGGTTCCTACGAGCAGTACTTC. This encodes CRARTGGSYEQYF.

This clonotype was observed at least ten times. This chain uses TRBV20-1 with TRBJ2-3, with 7 positions matching TRBD2. This CDR3 region has 14 residues. Germline lookup yields CDR1 DFQATT and CDR2 SNEGSKA (reference sequence). Germline trimming cut 5 bases from V and 0 bases from J; bases unmatched to any gene: 5. DNA of the CDR3: TGCAGTGCTCTACCAGCGGGAAGCACAGATACGCAGTATTTT. Amino acids: CSALPAGSTDTQYF.